The sequence of this T cell receptor (beta chain) was determined in a study of T cells after yellow fever vaccination. Turning to the study itself: Fractions of limited cellularity were prepared by means of SMART-Seq v4 Ultra Low Input.

Each CDR3 protein gets one entry after TCRdb re-called the 5' RACE reads with MiXCR. The sample includes about 350,000 distinct CDR3 sequences, 8.1% of them seen just once. As regards this clonotype: The antigen remains undetermined.

Study-level points and caveats: Researchers noted that a small share of clonotypes showed up in both CD4 and CD8 compartments. The study re-detected most primary-vaccination clones after the booster (around 96% CD4, 85% to 90% CD8). The secondary T-cell response peaked on day 5, not day 15, but was weaker.

The CDR3 is made up of 14 amino acids. Trimming at V came to 0 bases and at J to 7 bases, leaving 3 bases not matched to a gene. Germline CDR1 reads LGHNA; CDR2 reads YSLEER. This TCR derives from a man younger than 35 who received the YFV17D yellow fever vaccine. The sample was PBMCs, taken 45 days after the first yellow fever vaccination. V usage is TRBV4-3 and J usage is TRBJ2-5; 9 nucleotides align to TRBD2. CDR3 sequence (DNA): TGCGCCAGCAGCCAAGATAGCGGGGGTGGGACCCAGTACTTC. Translation gives CASSQDSGGGTQYF.